Shown below are 5 T cell receptor beta chains from a single sample sequenced in a study of blood T cell repertoires in COVID-19. Profiling relied on immunoSEQ multiplex PCR, and the TCRdb table lists in-frame clones only, not all of them. This sample has 200,000 to 300,000 clones, with roughly 90% found just once. Sequenced material: peripheral blood. The receptors were sampled from a man aged 60-69 years who had recovered from COVID-19.

The chain carries TRBV15 and TRBJ1-2; D is unclear. This CDR3 is built from 15 residues. V lost 0 bases, J lost 2 bases, and 10 bases lay in between. Germline lookup yields CDR1 LNHNV and CDR2 YYDKDF (reference sequence). The CDR3 sequence is CATSREGGRNYGYTF. The CDR3 DNA reads TGTGCCACCAGCAGAGAAGGAGGCCGCAACTATGGCTACACCTTC.

CDR3 sequence reads: CASSPRPHSGNTIYF. The DNA for the CDR3 is TGTGCCAGCAGCCCCAGGCCTCACTCTGGAAACACCATATATTTT. The chain has TRBV3-1 (or the pseudogene TRBV3-2) and TRBJ1-3; D remains unclear. CDR3 length equals 15 residues. The ends were cut back, 4 bases at V and 0 bases at J, with 10 bases in the middle. The germline CDR1 and CDR2 sequences are LGHDT and YNNKEL (reference sequence).

The chain couples TRBV5-4 to TRBJ2-7; TRBD1 agrees at 7 bases. The trim removed 0 bases at V and 4 bases at J, leaving 13 bases unmatched. The CDR3 has 17 residues. CDR1 is SGHNT and CDR2 is YYREEE in the germline V gene (reference sequence). CDR3 sequence: CASSLGSTGVFVYEQYF. The CDR3 region has the DNA TGTGCCAGCAGCTTGGGTTCTACAGGGGTTTTCGTTTACGAGCAGTACTTC.

The chain is built from TRBV5-4 and TRBJ1-4; weak D call: TRBD1 (6 bases). CDR3 length: 15 amino acids. V was pared by 3 bases and J by 7 bases, with 16 bases between. The germline V gene encodes CDR1 SGHNT and CDR2 YYREEE (reference sequence). The DNA for the CDR3 is TGTGCCAGCAGCTCTGCGACAGGTCGAAGTGAAAAACTGTTTTTT. It codes for CASSSATGRSEKLFF.

This clone was counted at least ten times. The rearrangement joins TRBV9 to TRBJ1-3; tentatively, D is TRBD1 (5 bases). The CDR3 is 17 amino acids. The V gene's germline CDR1 is SGDLS and CDR2 YYNGEE. V lost 0 bases and J 2 bases, leaving 15 bases between the germline ends. CDR3 region: CASSVVQGLAPGNTIYF. CDR3 bases: TGTGCCAGCAGCGTAGTTCAGGGTTTAGCTCCTGGAAACACCATATATTTT.